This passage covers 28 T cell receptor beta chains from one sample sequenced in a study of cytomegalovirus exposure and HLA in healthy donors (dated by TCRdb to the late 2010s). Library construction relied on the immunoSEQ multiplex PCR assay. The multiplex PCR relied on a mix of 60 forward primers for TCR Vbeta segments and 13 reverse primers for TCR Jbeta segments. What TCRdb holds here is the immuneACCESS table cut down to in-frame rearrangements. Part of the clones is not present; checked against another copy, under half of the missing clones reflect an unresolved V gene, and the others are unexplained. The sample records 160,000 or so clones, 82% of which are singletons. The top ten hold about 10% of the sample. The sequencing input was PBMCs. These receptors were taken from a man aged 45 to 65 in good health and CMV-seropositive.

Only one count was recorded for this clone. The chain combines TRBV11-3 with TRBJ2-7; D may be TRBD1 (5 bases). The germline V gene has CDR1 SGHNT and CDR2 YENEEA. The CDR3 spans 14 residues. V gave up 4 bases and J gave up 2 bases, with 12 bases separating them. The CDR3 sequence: CASSSLDKPYEQYF. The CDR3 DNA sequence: TGTGCCAGCAGCTCGCTGGACAAACCCTACGAGCAGTACTTC.

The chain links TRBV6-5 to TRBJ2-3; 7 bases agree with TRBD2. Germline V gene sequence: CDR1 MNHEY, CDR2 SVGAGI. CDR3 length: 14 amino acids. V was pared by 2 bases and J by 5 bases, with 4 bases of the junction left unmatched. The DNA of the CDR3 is TGTGCCAGCAGTTACGGGGGAGGGCGAGATACGCAGTATTTT. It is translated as CASSYGGGRDTQYF.

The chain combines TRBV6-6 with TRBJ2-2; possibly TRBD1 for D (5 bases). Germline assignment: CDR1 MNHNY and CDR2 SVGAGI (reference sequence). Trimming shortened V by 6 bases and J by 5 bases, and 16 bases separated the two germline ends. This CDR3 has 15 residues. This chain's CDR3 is CASRRTGAKTGELFF. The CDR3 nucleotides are TGTGCCAGCAGGCGAACAGGTGCCAAGACCGGGGAGCTGTTTTTT.

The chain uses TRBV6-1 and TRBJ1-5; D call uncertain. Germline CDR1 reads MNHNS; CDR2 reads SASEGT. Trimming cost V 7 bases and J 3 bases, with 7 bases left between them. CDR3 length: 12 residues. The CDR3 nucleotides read TGTGCCAGCAAACAGAACAATCAGCCCCAGCATTTT. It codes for CASKQNNQPQHF.

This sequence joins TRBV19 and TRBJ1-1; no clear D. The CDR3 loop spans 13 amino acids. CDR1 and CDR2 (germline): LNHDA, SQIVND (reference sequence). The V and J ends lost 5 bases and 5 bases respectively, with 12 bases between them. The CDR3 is CASSVGLQTEAFF. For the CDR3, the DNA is TGTGCCAGTAGTGTGGGCTTGCAAACTGAAGCTTTCTTT.

DNA of the CDR3: TGTGCCAGCAGTTACTCGAGCCTTCACTCCTACGAGCAGTACTTC. It specifies CASSYSSLHSYEQYF. The genes are TRBV6-6 and TRBJ2-7; no clear D gene. Trimming left V 0 bases short and J 0 bases short, with 9 bases between. The CDR3 extends over 15 amino acids. Germline CDR1 reads MNHNY; CDR2 reads SVGAGI (reference sequence).

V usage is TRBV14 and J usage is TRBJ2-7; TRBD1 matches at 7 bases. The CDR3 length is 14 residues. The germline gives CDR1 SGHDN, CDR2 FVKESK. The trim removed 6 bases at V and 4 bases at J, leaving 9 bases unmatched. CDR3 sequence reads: CASSGDSRIYEQYF. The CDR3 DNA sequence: TGTGCCAGCAGTGGGGACAGTCGGATATACGAGCAGTACTTC. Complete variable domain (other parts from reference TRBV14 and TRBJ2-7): EAGVTQFPSHSVIEKGQTVTLRCDPISGHDNLYWYRRVMGKEIKFLLHFVKESKQDESGMPNNRFLAERTGGTYSTLKVQPAELEDSGVYFCASSGDSRIYEQYFGPGTRLTVT.

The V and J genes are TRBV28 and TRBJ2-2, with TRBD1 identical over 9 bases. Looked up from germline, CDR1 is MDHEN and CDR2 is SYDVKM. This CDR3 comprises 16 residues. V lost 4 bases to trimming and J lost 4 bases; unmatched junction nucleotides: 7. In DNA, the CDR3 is TGTGCCAGCAGTTCGACGACAGGGGGGGGCACCGGGGAGCTGTTTTTT. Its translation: CASSSTTGGGTGELFF.

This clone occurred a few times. DNA for the CDR3: TGTGCCTGGTTCTCGGGGGGGGACAGGGATTACTATGGCTACACCTTC. It codes for CAWFSGGDRDYYGYTF. This rearrangement joins TRBV30 to TRBJ1-2; 9 nucleotides match TRBD1. V gave up 5 bases and J gave up 3 bases; unmatched junction bases: 13. The CDR3 extends over 16 amino acids. Germline CDR1 is GTSNPN and CDR2 is SVGIG (reference sequence).

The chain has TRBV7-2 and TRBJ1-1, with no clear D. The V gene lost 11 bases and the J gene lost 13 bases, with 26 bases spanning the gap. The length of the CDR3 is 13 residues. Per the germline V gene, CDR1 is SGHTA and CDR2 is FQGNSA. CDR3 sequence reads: CAYAAGGSGMDFF. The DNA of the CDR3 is TGTGCCTATGCTGCAGGAGGTTCGGGGATGGATTTCTTT. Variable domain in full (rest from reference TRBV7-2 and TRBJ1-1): GAGVSQSPSNKVTEKGKDVELRCDPISGHTALYWYRQSLGQGLEFLIYFQGNSAPDKSGLPSDRFSAERTGGSVSTLTIQRTQQEDSAVYLCAYAAGGSGMDFFGQGTRLTVV.

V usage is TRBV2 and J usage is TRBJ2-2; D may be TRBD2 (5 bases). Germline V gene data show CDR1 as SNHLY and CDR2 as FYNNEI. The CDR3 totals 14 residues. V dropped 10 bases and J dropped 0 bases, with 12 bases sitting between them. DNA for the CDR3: TGTGCCACCCTCTCGGGATCGAACACCGGGGAGCTGTTTTTT. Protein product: CATLSGSNTGELFF.

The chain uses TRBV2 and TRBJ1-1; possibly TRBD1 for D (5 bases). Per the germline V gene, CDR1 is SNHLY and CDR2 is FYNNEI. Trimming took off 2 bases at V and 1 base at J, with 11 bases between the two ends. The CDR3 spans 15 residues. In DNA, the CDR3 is TGTGCCAGCAGTGAATTGTGGGGCACGAACACTGAAGCTTTCTTT. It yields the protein CASSELWGTNTEAFF.

The CDR3 loop is CAWVSVGEAFF. CDR3 in DNA: TGTGCCTGGGTCTCCGTCGGTGAAGCTTTCTTT. The chain recombines TRBV30 with TRBJ1-1; no definite D call. CDR1 GTSNPN and CDR2 SVGIG come from the germline V gene (reference sequence). The V and J ends lost 5 bases and 7 bases respectively, with 11 bases between them. The CDR3 spans 11 residues. The entire variable domain, with the rest obtained from reference TRBV30 and TRBJ1-1, is as follows: SQTIHQWPATLVQPVGSPLSLECTVEGTSNPNLYWYRQAAGRGLQLLFYSVGIGQISSEVPQNLSASRPQDRQFILSSKKLLLSDSGFYLCAWVSVGEAFFGQGTRLTVV.

CDR3 protein: CASRTRGVANSPLHF. The CDR3 bases are TGTGCCAGCAGAACCCGGGGGGTTGCGAATTCACCCCTCCACTTT. The chain joins TRBV28 to TRBJ1-6, with TRBD1 as a possible D gene (5 bases). The CDR3 is made up of 15 amino acids. V lost 6 bases, J lost 7 bases, and 16 bases lay in between. The germline V gene encodes CDR1 MDHEN and CDR2 SYDVKM.

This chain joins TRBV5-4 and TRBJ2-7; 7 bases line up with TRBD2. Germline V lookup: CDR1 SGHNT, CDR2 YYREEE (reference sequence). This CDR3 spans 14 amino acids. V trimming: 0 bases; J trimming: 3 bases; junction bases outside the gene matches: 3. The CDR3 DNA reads TGTGCCAGCAGCTTGGGCGGACTAGGCTACGAGCAGTACTTC. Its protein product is CASSLGGLGYEQYF.

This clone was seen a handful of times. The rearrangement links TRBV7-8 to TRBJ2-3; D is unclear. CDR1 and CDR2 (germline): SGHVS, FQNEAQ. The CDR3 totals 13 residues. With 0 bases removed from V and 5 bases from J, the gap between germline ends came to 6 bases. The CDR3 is CASSLAVGDTQYF. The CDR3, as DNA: TGTGCCAGCAGCTTAGCTGTCGGAGATACGCAGTATTTT. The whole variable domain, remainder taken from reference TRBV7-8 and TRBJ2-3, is GAGVSQSPRYKVAKRGQDVALRCDPISGHVSLFWYQQALGQGPEFLTYFQNEAQLDKSGLPSDRFFAERPEGSVSTLKIQRTQQEDSAVYLCASSLAVGDTQYFGPGTRLTVL.

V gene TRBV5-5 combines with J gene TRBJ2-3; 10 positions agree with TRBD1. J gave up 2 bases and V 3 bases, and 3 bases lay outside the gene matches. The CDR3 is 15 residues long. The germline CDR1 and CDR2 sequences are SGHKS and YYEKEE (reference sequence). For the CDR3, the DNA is TGTGCCAGCAGCTCAGGGACAGGGGTCACAGATACGCAGTATTTT. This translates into CASSSGTGVTDTQYF.

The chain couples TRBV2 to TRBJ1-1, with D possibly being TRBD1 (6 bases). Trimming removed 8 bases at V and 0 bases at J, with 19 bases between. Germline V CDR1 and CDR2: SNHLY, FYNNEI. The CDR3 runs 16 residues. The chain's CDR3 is CASANNRVGVNTEAFF. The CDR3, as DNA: TGTGCCAGCGCTAATAACAGGGTAGGGGTGAACACTGAAGCTTTCTTT.

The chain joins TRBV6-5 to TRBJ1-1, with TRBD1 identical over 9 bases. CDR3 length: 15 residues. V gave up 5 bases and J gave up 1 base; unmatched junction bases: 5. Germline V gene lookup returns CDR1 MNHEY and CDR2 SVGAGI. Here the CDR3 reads CASSLTGGENTEAFF. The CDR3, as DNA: TGTGCCAGCAGTCTGACAGGGGGAGAGAACACTGAAGCTTTCTTT.

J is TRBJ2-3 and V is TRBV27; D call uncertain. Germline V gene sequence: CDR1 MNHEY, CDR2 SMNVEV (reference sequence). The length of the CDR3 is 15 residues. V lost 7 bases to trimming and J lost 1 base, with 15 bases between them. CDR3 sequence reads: CASTRSLSGTDTQYF. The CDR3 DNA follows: TGTGCCAGCACCCGTTCCCTCAGCGGCACAGATACGCAGTATTTT.

In DNA form, the CDR3 reads TGTGCCATCAGTGCCGCGGGAGAGGCCTACAATGAGCAGTTCTTC. This translates into CAISAAGEAYNEQFF. The rearrangement joins TRBV10-3 to TRBJ2-1; 7 nucleotides match TRBD2. Looked up from germline, CDR1 is ENHRY and CDR2 is SYGVKD. There are 15 residues in the CDR3. Trimming cost V 4 bases and J 2 bases; bases outside gene matches: 5.

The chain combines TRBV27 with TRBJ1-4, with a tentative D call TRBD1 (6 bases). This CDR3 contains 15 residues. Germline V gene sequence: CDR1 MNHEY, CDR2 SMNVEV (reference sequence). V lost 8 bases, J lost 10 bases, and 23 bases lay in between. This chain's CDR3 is CASLSQQGSLGKLFF. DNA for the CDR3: TGTGCCAGCTTATCCCAGCAGGGGAGTCTTGGAAAACTGTTTTTT. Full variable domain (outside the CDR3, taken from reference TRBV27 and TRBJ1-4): EAQVTQNPRYLITVTGKKLTVTCSQNMNHEYMSWYRQDPGLGLRQIYYSMNVEVTDKGDVPEGYKVSRKEKRNFPLILESPSPNQTSLYFCASLSQQGSLGKLFFGSGTQLSVL.

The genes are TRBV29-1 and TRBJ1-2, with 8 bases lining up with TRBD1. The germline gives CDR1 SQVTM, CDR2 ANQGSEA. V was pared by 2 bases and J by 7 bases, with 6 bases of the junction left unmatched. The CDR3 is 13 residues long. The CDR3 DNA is TGCAGCGTTGAACAGGGGGCATGGTCTGGCTACACCTTC. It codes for CSVEQGAWSGYTF.

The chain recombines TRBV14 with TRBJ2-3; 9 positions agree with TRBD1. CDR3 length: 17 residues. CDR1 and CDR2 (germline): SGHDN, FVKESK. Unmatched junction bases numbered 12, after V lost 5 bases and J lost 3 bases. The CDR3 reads CASSVLGQGKRTDTQYF. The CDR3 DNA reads TGTGCCAGCAGCGTATTAGGACAGGGGAAGCGGACAGATACGCAGTATTTT.

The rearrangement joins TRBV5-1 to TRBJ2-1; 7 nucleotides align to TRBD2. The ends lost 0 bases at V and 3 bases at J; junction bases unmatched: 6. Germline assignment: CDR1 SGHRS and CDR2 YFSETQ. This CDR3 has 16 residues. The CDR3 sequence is CASSLETGGIYNEQFF. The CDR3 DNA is TGCGCCAGCAGCTTGGAGACGGGAGGTATCTACAATGAGCAGTTCTTC.

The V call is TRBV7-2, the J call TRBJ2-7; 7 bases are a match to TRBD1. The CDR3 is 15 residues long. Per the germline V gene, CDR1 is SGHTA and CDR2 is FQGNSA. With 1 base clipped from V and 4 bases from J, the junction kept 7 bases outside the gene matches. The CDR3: CASSLVQGSLYEQYF. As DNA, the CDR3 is TGTGCCAGCAGCTTAGTACAGGGGTCCCTTTACGAGCAGTACTTC.

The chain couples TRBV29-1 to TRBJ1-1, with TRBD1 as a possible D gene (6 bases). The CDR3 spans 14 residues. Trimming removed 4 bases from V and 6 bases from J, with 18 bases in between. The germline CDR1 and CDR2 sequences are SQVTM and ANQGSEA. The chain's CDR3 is CSVGDVGGSAEAFF. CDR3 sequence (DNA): TGCAGCGTTGGGGACGTAGGGGGTTCCGCTGAAGCTTTCTTT.

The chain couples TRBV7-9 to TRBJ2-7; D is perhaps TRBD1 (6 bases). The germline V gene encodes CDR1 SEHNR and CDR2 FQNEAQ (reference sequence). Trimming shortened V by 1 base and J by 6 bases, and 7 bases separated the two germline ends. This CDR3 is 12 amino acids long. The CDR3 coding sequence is TGTGCCAGCAGCTTAGGAGGGGGCGAGCAGTACTTC. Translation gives CASSLGGGEQYF.